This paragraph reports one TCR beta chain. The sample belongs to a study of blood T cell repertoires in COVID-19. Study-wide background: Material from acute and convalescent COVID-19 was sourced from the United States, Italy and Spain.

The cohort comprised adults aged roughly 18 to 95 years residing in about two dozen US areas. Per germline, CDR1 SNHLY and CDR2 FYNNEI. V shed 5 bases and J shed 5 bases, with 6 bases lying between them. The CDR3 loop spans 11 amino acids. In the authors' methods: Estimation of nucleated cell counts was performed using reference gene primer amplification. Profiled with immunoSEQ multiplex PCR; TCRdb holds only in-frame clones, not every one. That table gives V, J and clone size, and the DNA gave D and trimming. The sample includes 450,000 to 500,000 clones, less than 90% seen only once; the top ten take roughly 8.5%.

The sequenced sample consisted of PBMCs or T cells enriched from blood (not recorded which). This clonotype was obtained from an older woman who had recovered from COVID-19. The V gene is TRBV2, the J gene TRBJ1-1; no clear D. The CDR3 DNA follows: TGTGCCAGCAGTAGGGAGACTGAAGCTTTCTTT. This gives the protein CASSRETEAFF.